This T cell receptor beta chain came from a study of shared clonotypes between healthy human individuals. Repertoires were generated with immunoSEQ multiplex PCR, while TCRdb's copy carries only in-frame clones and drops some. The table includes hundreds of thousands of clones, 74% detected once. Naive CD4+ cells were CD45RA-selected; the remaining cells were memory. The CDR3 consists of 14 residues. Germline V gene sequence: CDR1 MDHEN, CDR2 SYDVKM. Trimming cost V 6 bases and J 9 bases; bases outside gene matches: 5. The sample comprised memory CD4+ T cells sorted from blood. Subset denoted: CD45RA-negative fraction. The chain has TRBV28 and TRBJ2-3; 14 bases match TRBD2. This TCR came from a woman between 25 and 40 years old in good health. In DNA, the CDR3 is TGTGCCAGCAGCCCGGGACTAGCGGGAGACACGCAGTATTTT. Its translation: CASSPGLAGDTQYF.